This record looks at one T cell receptor beta chain sequence and its context. What it binds is unknown. Each sample had roughly 10^5 TCR templates assayed. Generated by immunoSEQ multiplex PCR, the TCRdb table keeps only in-frame clones and is missing some. The data contain about 100,000 clones, 94% of them singletons. This entry is derived from a study of siplizumab effects on memory and regulatory T cells. Whole-study findings and limits: Both greater diversity than memory cells and a major contribution to the alloresponse seemed to characterize naive T cells. Neither a naive nor a memory phenotype was assignable to roughly 75-95% of proliferating CD4+ or CD8+ clones.

The V and J ends lost 8 bases and 0 bases respectively, with 11 bases between them. CDR3 length equals 15 residues. Germline CDR1 MDHEN, CDR2 SYDVKM. Sequencing was carried out using non-Treg CD4+ T cells sorted from blood. V usage is TRBV28 and J usage is TRBJ1-6; D gene uncertain. The source is a human donor in good health. CDR3 in amino acids: CASRRGTSYNSPLHF. The DNA for the CDR3 is TGTGCCAGCCGGCGGGGTACCTCCTATAATTCACCCCTCCACTTT.